This T cell receptor beta chain emerged from a study of blood T cell repertoires in COVID-19. Clones were sequenced by immunoSEQ multiplex PCR, and TCRdb holds only the in-frame ones, with some missing. The data show some 230,000 clones, with about 80% seen just once and roughly 1.3% held by the top ten. CDR1 is MNHEY, CDR2 SVGAGI, per germline. The CDR3 runs to 13 residues. V lost 1 base to trimming and J lost 5 bases, with 8 bases between them. This clone was seen repeatedly, ten times or more. The sequenced sample consisted of PBMCs or T cells enriched from blood (not recorded which). The genes are TRBV6-5 and TRBJ1-1, with D maybe TRBD1 (5 bases). The receptor was isolated from a woman in her forties with acute COVID-19. CDR3 sequence reads: CASSYWQGTEAFF. The CDR3 nucleotides read TGTGCCAGCAGTTACTGGCAGGGTACTGAAGCTTTCTTT.